Following are 19 T cell receptor beta chains from one sample sequenced in a study of response to subunit inactivated influenza vaccine. TCRdb passed the RT-PCR reads through MiXCR, listing each CDR3 protein once. The sample has 630,000 or so distinct CDR3 sequences; 15% to 19% are singletons. This sample comprised PBMCs from blood, obtained 11 to 12 days after vaccination. These receptors originate from a man over 45 who received an inactivated influenza vaccine.

This clonotype has more than one count but fewer than ten. The chain has TRBV6-1 and TRBJ2-5; 12 bases align to TRBD2. Germline loops: CDR1 MNHNS, CDR2 SASEGT. The ends lost 6 bases at V and 4 bases at J; junction bases unmatched: 9. This CDR3 has 16 amino acids. CDR3 amino acids: CASSPALAGGRETQYF. CDR3 in DNA: TGTGCCAGCAGCCCCGCACTAGCGGGGGGCCGAGAGACCCAGTACTTC.

The table lists this clonotype with a few counts. The genes are TRBV11-2 and TRBJ2-7; D unresolved. This CDR3 spans 14 amino acids. Germline V gene lookup returns CDR1 SGHAT and CDR2 FQNNGV. V was shortened by 5 bases and J by 6 bases, with 17 bases between the two germline ends. The CDR3 region has the DNA TGTGCCAGCAGCCTCCGAGGCAGTATTGGCGAGCAGTACTTC. This encodes CASSLRGSIGEQYF.

The chain has TRBV28 and TRBJ2-2; D is possibly TRBD1 or TRBD2 (5 bases each). V lost 7 bases to trimming and J lost 2 bases, with 14 bases between them. Germline CDR1 and CDR2: MDHEN and SYDVKM. The CDR3 has 15 residues. CDR3 sequence: CASKTPGRNTGELFF. The CDR3, as DNA: TGTGCCAGCAAAACACCGGGACGCAACACCGGGGAGCTGTTTTTT.

A few counts support this clonotype. The genes are TRBV5-1 and TRBJ1-6, with TRBD1 matching over 10 bases. CDR3 size: 15 residues. The V and J ends lost 2 bases and 7 bases, in that order; junction bases with no gene match: 3. Germline V gene data show CDR1 as SGHRS and CDR2 as YFSETQ. CDR3 protein: CASSLKGQGNSPLHF. Written as DNA, the CDR3 is TGCGCCAGCAGCTTAAAGGGACAGGGGAATTCACCCCTCCACTTT. Full variable domain (remainder filled in from reference TRBV5-1 and TRBJ1-6): KAGVTQTPRYLIKTRGQQVTLSCSPISGHRSVSWYQQTPGQGLQFLFEYFSETQRNKGNFPGRFSGRQFSNSRSEMNVSTLELGDSALYLCASSLKGQGNSPLHFGNGTRLTVT.

This clonotype has more than one count but fewer than ten. The chain has TRBV10-3 and TRBJ2-2, with D unresolved. The V end lost 6 bases, the J end lost 6 bases, and 5 bases lay between the germline ends. There are 11 residues in the CDR3. The germline gives CDR1 ENHRY, CDR2 SYGVKD. The CDR3 here is CAISRPGELFF. The CDR3, as DNA: TGTGCCATCAGCCGGCCCGGGGAGCTGTTTTTT.

J is TRBJ1-1 and V is TRBV27; tentative D call: TRBD1 (6 bases). CDR1 is MNHEY and CDR2 is SMNVEV in the germline V gene (reference sequence). The V end lost 5 bases, the J end lost 0 bases, and 13 bases lay between the germline ends. CDR3 length: 15 amino acids. For the CDR3, the DNA is TGTGCCAGCAGTCTTCTTGGGACAATGAACACTGAAGCTTTCTTT. Its translation is CASSLLGTMNTEAFF.

In this sample, this clonotype turned up many times. The chain has TRBV5-5 and TRBJ1-1; 7 bases are shared with TRBD1. The CDR3 has 13 amino acids. Germline CDR1 SGHKS, CDR2 YYEKEE (reference sequence). V was pared by 0 bases and J by 10 bases, with 6 bases of the junction left unmatched. The CDR3 protein is CASSLGQGVVAFF. The CDR3 bases are TGTGCCAGCAGCTTGGGACAGGGCGTAGTAGCTTTCTTT.

The chain links TRBV3-1 to TRBJ1-1; D unclear. The CDR3 has 15 residues. Germline V lookup: CDR1 LGHDT, CDR2 YNNKEL (reference sequence). Trimming took 0 bases from V and 0 from J, leaving 8 bases between them. In DNA, the CDR3 is TGTGCCAGCAGCCAAGATACCAGTATGAACACTGAAGCTTTCTTT. It encodes CASSQDTSMNTEAFF.

This clonotype has more than one count but fewer than ten. This chain uses TRBV12-3 or TRBV12-4 with TRBJ1-1; TRBD1 is a possible D gene (6 bases). Trimming took 8 bases from V and 0 from J, leaving 13 bases between them. The CDR3 is 14 amino acids. In DNA, the CDR3 is TGTGCCAGCCTATTGGGACAAATGAACACTGAAGCTTTCTTT. Translating gives CASLLGQMNTEAFF.

The rearrangement links TRBV20-1 to TRBJ1-4; 9 bases line up with TRBD1. The V gene's germline CDR1 is DFQATT and CDR2 SNEGSKA (reference sequence). The CDR3 length is 17 residues. V lost 5 bases, J lost 7 bases, and 17 bases stayed unmatched. In DNA form, the CDR3 reads TGCAGTGCTTATCCGGTCCCGGGACAGGGCGGGGGTGAAAAACTGTTTTTT. Protein sequence: CSAYPVPGQGGGEKLFF.

The sample holds a few counts of this clonotype. V usage is TRBV6-5 and J usage is TRBJ2-2; perhaps TRBD2 as D (5 bases). Per the germline V gene, CDR1 is MNHEY and CDR2 is SVGAGI. V lost 4 bases and J lost 4, with 7 bases in between. This CDR3 has 13 residues. For the CDR3, the DNA is TGTGCCAGCAGTTCTAGCTCCACCGGGGAGCTGTTTTTT. It encodes CASSSSSTGELFF.

This chain uses TRBV5-1 with TRBJ2-5; D might be TRBD1 (7 bases). This CDR3 comprises 14 residues. From germline, CDR1 is SGHRS and CDR2 YFSETQ. Trimming stripped 2 bases from V and 5 bases from J, with 13 bases between. The chain's CDR3 is CASSLLTGRETQYF. The CDR3 DNA is TGCGCCAGCAGCTTACTGACAGGGAGGGAGACCCAGTACTTC.

The chain couples TRBV28 to TRBJ2-7; 8 bases fit TRBD1. Germline values: CDR1 MDHEN, CDR2 SYDVKM. With V trimmed by 5 bases and J by 3 bases, 6 bases remained unmatched. The CDR3 runs to 14 residues. As DNA, the CDR3 is TGTGCCAGCAGTGCGGGACAGGCTGTCTACGAGCAGTACTTC. It yields the protein CASSAGQAVYEQYF.

This clonotype was counted a few times. Written as DNA, the CDR3 is TGCAGTGCTAGTTTGGAGAACTATGGCTACACCTTC. It codes for CSASLENYGYTF. The V and J genes are TRBV20-1 and TRBJ1-2; D unclear. In germline, CDR1 is DFQATT, CDR2 SNEGSKA (reference sequence). V lost 3 bases and J lost 2, with 7 bases in between. The CDR3 extends over 12 amino acids.

This clonotype turned up a few times. The CDR3 here is CSAKVGLDQPQHF. The CDR3 DNA is TGCAGTGCGAAGGTGGGTCTCGATCAGCCCCAGCATTTT. The V call is TRBV20-1, the J call TRBJ1-5; D is unresolved. Trimming cost V 6 bases and J 5 bases, with 14 bases left between them. In germline, CDR1 is DFQATT, CDR2 SNEGSKA (reference sequence). This CDR3 comprises 13 residues.

The V gene is TRBV20-1, the J gene TRBJ2-7; no clear D gene. V was cut by 5 bases and J by 3 bases, with 14 bases left in between. The CDR3 runs 13 residues. Germline V gene data show CDR1 as DFQATT and CDR2 as SNEGSKA (reference sequence). The CDR3 reads CSAPGPYDYEQYF. The CDR3 DNA follows: TGCAGTGCTCCCGGGCCCTACGACTACGAGCAGTACTTC.

This clonotype was counted only a few times. The chain combines TRBV11-2 with TRBJ1-2; unclear D gene. Per germline, CDR1 SGHAT and CDR2 FQNNGV. Trimming pared 2 bases from V and 4 bases from J, leaving 17 bases between. The CDR3 is 16 residues long. The CDR3 is CASSLFSVASRYGYTF. The CDR3 DNA follows: TGTGCCAGCAGCTTATTTTCGGTGGCCTCCCGCTATGGCTACACCTTC. Full variable domain (missing parts from reference TRBV11-2 and TRBJ1-2): EAGVAQSPRYKIIEKRQSVAFWCNPISGHATLYWYQQILGQGPKLLIQFQNNGVVDDSQLPKDRFSAERLKGVDSTLKIQPAKLEDSAVYLCASSLFSVASRYGYTFGSGTRLTVV.

This clonotype has a handful of counts. This chain joins TRBV2 and TRBJ2-7; no clear D. The CDR3 consists of 13 residues. Trimming removed 6 bases from V and 2 bases from J, with 11 bases in between. CDR1 and CDR2 from the germline V gene are SNHLY and FYNNEI. The chain's CDR3 is CASRGRRTYEQYF. As DNA, the CDR3 is TGTGCCAGCAGGGGTCGCAGGACCTACGAGCAGTACTTC.

This clonotype was detected ten times or more. The V gene is TRBV5-1, the J gene TRBJ2-7, with 8 bases lining up with TRBD1. Germline V gene data show CDR1 as SGHRS and CDR2 as YFSETQ. The CDR3 sequence is 13 residues long. V shed 4 bases, J shed 4 bases, and the junction held 4 bases outside the gene matches. CDR3 in amino acids: CASSVGQDYEQYF. For the CDR3, the DNA is TGCGCCAGCAGCGTGGGACAGGATTACGAGCAGTACTTC.